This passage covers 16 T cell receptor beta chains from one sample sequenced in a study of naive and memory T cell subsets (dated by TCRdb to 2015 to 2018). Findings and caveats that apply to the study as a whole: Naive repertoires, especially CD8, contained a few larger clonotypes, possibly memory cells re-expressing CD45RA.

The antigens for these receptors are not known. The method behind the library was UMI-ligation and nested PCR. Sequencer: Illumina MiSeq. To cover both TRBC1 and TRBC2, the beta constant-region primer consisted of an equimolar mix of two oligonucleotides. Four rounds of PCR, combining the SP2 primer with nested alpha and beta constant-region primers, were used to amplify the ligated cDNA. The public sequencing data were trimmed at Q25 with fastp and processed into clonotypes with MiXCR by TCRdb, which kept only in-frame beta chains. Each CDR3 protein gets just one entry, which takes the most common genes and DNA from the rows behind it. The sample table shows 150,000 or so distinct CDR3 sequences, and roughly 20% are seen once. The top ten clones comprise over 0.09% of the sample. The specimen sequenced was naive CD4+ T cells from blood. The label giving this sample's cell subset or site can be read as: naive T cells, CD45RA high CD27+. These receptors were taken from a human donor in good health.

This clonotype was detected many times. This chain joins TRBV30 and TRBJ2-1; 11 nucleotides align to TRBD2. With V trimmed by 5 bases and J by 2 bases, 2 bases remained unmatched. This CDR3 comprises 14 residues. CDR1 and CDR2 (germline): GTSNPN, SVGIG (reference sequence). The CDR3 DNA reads TGTGCCTGGGTGACTAGCGGGACCTACAATGAGCAGTTCTTC. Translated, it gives CAWVTSGTYNEQFF.

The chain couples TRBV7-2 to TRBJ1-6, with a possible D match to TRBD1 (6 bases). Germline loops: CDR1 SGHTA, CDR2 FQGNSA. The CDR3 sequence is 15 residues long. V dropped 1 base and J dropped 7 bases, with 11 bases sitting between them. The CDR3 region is CASSLVQGHNSPLHF. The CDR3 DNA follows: TGTGCCAGCAGCTTAGTACAGGGCCACAATTCACCCCTCCACTTT.

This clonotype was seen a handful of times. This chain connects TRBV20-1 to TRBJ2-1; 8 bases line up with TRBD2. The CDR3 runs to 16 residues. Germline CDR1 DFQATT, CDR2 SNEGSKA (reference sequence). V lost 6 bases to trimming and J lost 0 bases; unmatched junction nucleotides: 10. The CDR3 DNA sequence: TGCAGTGCCCCCGCGGGAGGCCGAAACTCCTACAATGAGCAGTTCTTC. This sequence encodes CSAPAGGRNSYNEQFF.

The CDR3 DNA reads TGTGCCAGCAGCGTAGGTGGGCTAGCGAGTTACAATGAGCAGTTCTTC. Its protein is CASSVGGLASYNEQFF. This chain connects TRBV9 to TRBJ2-1, with a possible D match to TRBD2 (6 bases). Germline V gene sequence: CDR1 SGDLS, CDR2 YYNGEE. The CDR3 consists of 16 residues. V gave up 0 bases and J gave up 4 bases, with 14 bases separating them.

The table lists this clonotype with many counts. CDR3 sequence (DNA): TGCAGTGCTAGACGACAGGGCCGAACCGGGGAGCTGTTTTTT. This gives the protein CSARRQGRTGELFF. This chain connects TRBV20-1 to TRBJ2-2; 7 bases are a match to TRBD1. Trimming took 2 bases from V and 5 from J; bases not matched to a gene: 5. This CDR3 contains 14 residues. From germline, CDR1 is DFQATT and CDR2 SNEGSKA (reference sequence).

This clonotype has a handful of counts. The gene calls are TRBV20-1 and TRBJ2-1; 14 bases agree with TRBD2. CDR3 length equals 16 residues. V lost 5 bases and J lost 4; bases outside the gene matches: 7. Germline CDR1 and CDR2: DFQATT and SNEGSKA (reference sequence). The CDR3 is CSAETSGRASYNEQFF. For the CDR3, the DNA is TGCAGTGCTGAGACTAGCGGGAGGGCCTCATACAATGAGCAGTTCTTC.

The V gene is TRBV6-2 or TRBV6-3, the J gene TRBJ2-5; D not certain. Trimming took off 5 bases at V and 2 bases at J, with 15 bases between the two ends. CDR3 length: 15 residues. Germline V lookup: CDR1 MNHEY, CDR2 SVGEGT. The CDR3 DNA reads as TGTGCCAGCAGTCAGGTATCAAGACGGCAAGAGACCCAGTACTTC. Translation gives CASSQVSRRQETQYF.

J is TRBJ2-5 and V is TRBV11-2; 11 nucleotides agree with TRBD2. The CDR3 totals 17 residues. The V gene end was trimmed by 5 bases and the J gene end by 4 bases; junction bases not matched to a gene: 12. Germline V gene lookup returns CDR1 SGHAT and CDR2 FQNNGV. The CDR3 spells CASSISGRAVGRETQYF. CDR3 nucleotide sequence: TGTGCCAGCAGCATTAGCGGGAGGGCCGTAGGCAGAGAGACCCAGTACTTC.

Here the CDR3 DNA reads TGTGCCAGCAGCCAAGATTTAAGGTCTGGGGCCAACGTCCTGACTTTC. This codes for CASSQDLRSGANVLTF. This chain uses TRBV3-1 with TRBJ2-6; D not certain. The germline V gene encodes CDR1 LGHDT and CDR2 YNNKEL (reference sequence). This CDR3 has 16 residues. V was pared by 0 bases and J by 1 base, with 7 bases between.

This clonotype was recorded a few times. DNA for the CDR3: TGCAGCGTTAGGGGGGGGTTGGGTTCCCAGTACTTC. Its translation is CSVRGGLGSQYF. The rearrangement links TRBV29-1 to TRBJ2-5; D is perhaps TRBD2 (7 bases). Trimming took 5 bases from V and 9 from J, leaving 16 bases between them. Germline V CDR1 and CDR2: SQVTM, ANQGSEA. The CDR3 runs to 12 residues.

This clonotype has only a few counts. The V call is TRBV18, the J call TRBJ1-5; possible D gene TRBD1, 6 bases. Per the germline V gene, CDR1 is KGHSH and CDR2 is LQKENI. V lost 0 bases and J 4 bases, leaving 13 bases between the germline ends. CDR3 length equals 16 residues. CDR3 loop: CASSPPSNRANQPQHF. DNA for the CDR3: TGTGCCAGCTCACCACCCTCTAACAGGGCGAATCAGCCCCAGCATTTT.

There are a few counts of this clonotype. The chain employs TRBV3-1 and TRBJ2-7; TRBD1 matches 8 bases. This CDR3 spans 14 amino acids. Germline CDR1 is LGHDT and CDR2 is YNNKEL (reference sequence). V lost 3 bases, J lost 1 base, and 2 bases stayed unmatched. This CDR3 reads CASSQGQVSYEQYF. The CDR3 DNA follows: TGTGCCAGCAGCCAGGGACAGGTATCCTACGAGCAGTACTTC.

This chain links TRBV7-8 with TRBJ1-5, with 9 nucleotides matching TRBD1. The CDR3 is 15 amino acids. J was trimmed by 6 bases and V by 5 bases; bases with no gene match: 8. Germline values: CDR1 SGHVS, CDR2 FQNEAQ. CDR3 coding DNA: TGTGCCAGCAGCCCCGGGGACAGGGTCGTTCAGCCCCAGCATTTT. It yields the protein CASSPGDRVVQPQHF.

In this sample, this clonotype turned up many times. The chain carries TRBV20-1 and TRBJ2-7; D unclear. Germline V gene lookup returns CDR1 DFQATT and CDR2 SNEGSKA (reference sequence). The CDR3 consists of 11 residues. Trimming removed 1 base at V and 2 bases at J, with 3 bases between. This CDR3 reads CSARAAYEQYF. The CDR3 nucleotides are TGCAGTGCTAGAGCGGCCTACGAGCAGTACTTC.

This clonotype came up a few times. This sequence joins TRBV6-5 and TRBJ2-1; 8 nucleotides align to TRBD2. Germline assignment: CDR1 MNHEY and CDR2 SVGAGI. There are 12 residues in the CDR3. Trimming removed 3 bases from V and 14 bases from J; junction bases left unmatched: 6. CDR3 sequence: CASSYGGRREFF. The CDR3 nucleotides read TGTGCCAGCAGTTATGGCGGGAGGCGGGAGTTCTTC.

The CDR3 reads CSANEKGLSNEQFF. The CDR3 nucleotides are TGCAGTGCTAATGAAAAGGGACTTTCCAATGAGCAGTTCTTC. The chain links TRBV20-1 to TRBJ2-1, with D perhaps TRBD2 (6 bases). CDR1 and CDR2 from the germline V gene are DFQATT and SNEGSKA (reference sequence). The V and J ends lost 4 bases and 6 bases respectively, with 16 bases between them. The CDR3 sequence is 14 residues long.